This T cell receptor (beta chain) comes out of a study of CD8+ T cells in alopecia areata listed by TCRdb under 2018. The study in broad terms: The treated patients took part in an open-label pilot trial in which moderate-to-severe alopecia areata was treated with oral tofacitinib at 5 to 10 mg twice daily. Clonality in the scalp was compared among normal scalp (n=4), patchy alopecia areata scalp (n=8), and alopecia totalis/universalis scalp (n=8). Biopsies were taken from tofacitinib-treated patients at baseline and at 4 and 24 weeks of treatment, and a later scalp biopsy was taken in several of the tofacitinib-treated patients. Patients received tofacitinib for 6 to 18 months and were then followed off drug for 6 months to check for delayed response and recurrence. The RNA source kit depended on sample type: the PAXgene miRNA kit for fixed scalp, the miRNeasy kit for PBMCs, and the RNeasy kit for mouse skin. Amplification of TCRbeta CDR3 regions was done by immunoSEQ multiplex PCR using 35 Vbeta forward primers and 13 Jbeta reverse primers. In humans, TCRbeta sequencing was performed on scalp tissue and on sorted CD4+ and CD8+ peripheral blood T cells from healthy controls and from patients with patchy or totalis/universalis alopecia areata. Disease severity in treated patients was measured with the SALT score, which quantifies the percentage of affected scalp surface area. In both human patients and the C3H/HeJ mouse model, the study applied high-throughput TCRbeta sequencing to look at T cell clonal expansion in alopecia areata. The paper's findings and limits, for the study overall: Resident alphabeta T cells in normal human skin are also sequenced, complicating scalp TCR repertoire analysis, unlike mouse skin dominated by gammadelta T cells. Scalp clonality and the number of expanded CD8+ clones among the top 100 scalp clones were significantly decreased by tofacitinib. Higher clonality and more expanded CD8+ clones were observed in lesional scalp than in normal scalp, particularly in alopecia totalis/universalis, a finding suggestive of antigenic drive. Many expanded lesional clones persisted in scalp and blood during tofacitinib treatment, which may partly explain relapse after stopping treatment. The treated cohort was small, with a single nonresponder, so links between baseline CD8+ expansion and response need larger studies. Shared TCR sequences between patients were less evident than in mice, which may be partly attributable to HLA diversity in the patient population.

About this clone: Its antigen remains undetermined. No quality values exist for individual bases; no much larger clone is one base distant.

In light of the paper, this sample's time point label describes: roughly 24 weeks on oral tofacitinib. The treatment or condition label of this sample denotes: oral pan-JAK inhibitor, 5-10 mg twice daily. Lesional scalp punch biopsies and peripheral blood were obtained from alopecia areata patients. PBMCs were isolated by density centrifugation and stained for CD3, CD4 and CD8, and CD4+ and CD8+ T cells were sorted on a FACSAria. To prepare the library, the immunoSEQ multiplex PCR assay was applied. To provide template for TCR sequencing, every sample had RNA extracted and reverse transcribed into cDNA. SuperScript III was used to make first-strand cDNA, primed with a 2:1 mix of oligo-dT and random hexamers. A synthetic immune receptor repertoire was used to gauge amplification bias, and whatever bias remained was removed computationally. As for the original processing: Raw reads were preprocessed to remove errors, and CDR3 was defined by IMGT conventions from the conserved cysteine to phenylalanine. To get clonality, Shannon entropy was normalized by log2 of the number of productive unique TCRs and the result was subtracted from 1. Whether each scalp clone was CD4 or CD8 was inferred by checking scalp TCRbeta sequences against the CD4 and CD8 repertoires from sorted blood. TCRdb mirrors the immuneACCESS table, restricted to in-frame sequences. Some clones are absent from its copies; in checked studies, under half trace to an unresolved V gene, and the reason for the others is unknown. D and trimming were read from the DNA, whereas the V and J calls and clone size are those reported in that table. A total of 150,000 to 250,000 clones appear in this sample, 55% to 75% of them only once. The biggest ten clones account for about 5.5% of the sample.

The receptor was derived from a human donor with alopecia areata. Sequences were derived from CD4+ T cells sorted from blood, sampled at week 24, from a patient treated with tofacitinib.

CDR3 reads: CASSFSPGQGASEQYF. DNA sequence: TGTGCCAGCAGTTTTTCTCCGGGACAGGGAGCAAGCGAGCAGTACTTC. The sequence joins TRBV7-3 to TRBJ2-7; 9 junctional bases match TRBD1. Including cysteine and phenylalanine, the CDR3 has 16 amino acids. Solely the CDR3 DNA is kept, with 48 bases framed from the first base. Clipping removes 6 bases from V and 6 bases from J, with 15 as the unmatched junction base count. CDR1 and CDR2, per the germline V gene, are SGHTA and FQGTGA.